These 10 T cell receptor beta chains came from one sample sequenced in a study of CD8+CD57+ T cells in acquired aplastic anemia. Profiles of TCR beta VDJ and CDR3 were generated from a genomic DNA template. TCRdb passed the reads through MiXCR, listing each CDR3 protein once. In the table there are about 180,000 distinct CDR3 sequences, roughly half of which are singletons. Sequenced: sorted CD4+, CD8+, or CD8+CD57+ T cells (not recorded which) from PBMCs. These receptors all stem from a human donor in good health.

This clonotype appeared many times. V and J are TRBV19 and TRBJ2-7, with D uncertain. The V end was cut by 5 bases, the J end by 4 bases, with 18 bases between. The CDR3 totals 15 residues. Per germline, CDR1 LNHDA and CDR2 SQIVND (reference sequence). The CDR3 spells CASSRSVAPPYEQYF. The CDR3 DNA reads TGTGCCAGTAGTCGAAGTGTCGCTCCGCCTTACGAGCAGTACTTC. The entire variable domain, with the rest obtained from reference TRBV19 and TRBJ2-7, is as follows: DGGITQSPKYLFRKEGQNVTLSCEQNLNHDAMYWYRQDPGQGLRLIYYSQIVNDFQKGDIAEGYSVSREKKESFPLTVTSAQKNPTAFYLCASSRSVAPPYEQYFGPGTRLTVT.

This clonotype came up many times. This chain links TRBV19 with TRBJ2-5; 7 nucleotides line up with TRBD2. Trimming cost V 3 bases and J 2 bases; bases outside gene matches: 9. The length of the CDR3 is 16 residues. Germline lookup yields CDR1 LNHDA and CDR2 SQIVND (reference sequence). As DNA, the CDR3 is TGTGCCAGTAGTATTTATTCGGCGGGAGCACAAGAGACCCAGTACTTC. It specifies CASSIYSAGAQETQYF.

In this sample, this clonotype turned up once. The rearrangement uses TRBV20-1 and TRBJ2-3, with D possibly TRBD1 on 6 matching bases. Germline V gene lookup returns CDR1 DFQATT and CDR2 SNEGSKA (reference sequence). CDR3 length: 14 amino acids. Trimming took off 5 bases at V and 5 bases at J, with 17 bases between the two ends. Here the CDR3 reads CSAGVAGDGDTQYF. CDR3 sequence (DNA): TGCAGTGCTGGAGTGGCAGGGGATGGAGATACGCAGTATTTT.

This clonotype was found a few times. CDR3 in DNA: TGTGCCACCAGCAGAGATGTGGGGTGGAAGACCCAGTACTTC. It encodes CATSRDVGWKTQYF. The chain joins TRBV15 to TRBJ2-5; D unresolved. Trimming cost V 0 bases and J 6 bases, with 11 bases left between them. The CDR3 is 14 residues long. Germline V gene sequence: CDR1 LNHNV, CDR2 YYDKDF (reference sequence).

The J gene is TRBJ1-5, the V gene TRBV7-2; TRBD1 is a possible D gene (5 bases). V shed 5 bases and J shed 3 bases, with 11 bases lying between them. The germline V gene encodes CDR1 SGHTA and CDR2 FQGNSA. The CDR3 consists of 14 residues. The CDR3 sequence: CASSAGRNNQPQHF. CDR3 DNA sequence: TGTGCCAGCAGCGCGGGGCGCAACAATCAGCCCCAGCATTTT.

This clonotype was detected ten times or more. This chain links TRBV6-5 with TRBJ1-6; tentative D call: TRBD1 (6 bases). The V and J ends lost 4 bases and 4 bases respectively, with 11 bases between them. The V gene's germline CDR1 is MNHEY and CDR2 SVGAGI. This CDR3 contains 15 residues. CDR3 DNA sequence: TGTGCCAGCAGTTTCGAGCAGGGGTATAATTCACCCCTCCACTTT. Residues: CASSFEQGYNSPLHF.

The table lists this clonotype with a few counts. The chain is built from TRBV19 and TRBJ1-1; D uncertain. This CDR3 spans 14 amino acids. The germline V and J ends were trimmed by 3 bases and 1 base, with 9 bases remaining between them. In germline, CDR1 is LNHDA, CDR2 SQIVND (reference sequence). CDR3 protein: CASSISFWNTEAFF. Written as DNA, the CDR3 is TGTGCCAGTAGTATTAGTTTTTGGAACACTGAAGCTTTCTTT.

The rearrangement links TRBV28 to TRBJ1-5; TRBD1 might be the D (6 bases). The CDR3 covers 16 residues. Germline V gives CDR1 MDHEN, CDR2 SYDVKM. Trimming left V 4 bases short and J 7 bases short, with 20 bases between. The CDR3 spells CASSSHIPTGPQPQHF. CDR3 nucleotide sequence: TGTGCCAGCAGTTCACACATACCGACAGGACCCCAGCCCCAGCATTTT. Filled out from reference TRBV28 and TRBJ1-5, the complete variable domain reads DVKVTQSSRYLVKRTGEKVFLECVQDMDHENMFWYRQDPGLGLRLIYFSYDVKMKEKGDIPEGYSVSREKKERFSLILESASTNQTSMYLCASSSHIPTGPQPQHFGDGTRLSIL.

The CDR3 loop is CAIKRGAGGSDTQYF. CDR3 in DNA: TGTGCCATCAAGCGGGGGGCGGGTGGTTCAGATACGCAGTATTTT. The V and J genes are TRBV10-3 and TRBJ2-3; 9 bases match TRBD2. Trimming took 7 bases from V and 4 from J; bases not matched to a gene: 9. Looked up from germline, CDR1 is ENHRY and CDR2 is SYGVKD. The CDR3 loop spans 15 amino acids.

This clonotype was counted ten times or more. This rearrangement joins TRBV20-1 to TRBJ1-1, with D hard to call. This CDR3 contains 14 residues. Germline CDR1 reads DFQATT; CDR2 reads SNEGSKA (reference sequence). Trimming pared 0 bases from V and 0 bases from J, leaving 8 bases between. The CDR3 loop is CSAREGGMNTEAFF. As DNA, the CDR3 is TGCAGTGCTAGAGAAGGAGGAATGAACACTGAAGCTTTCTTT.